This TCR beta chain was identified during a study of CD8+ T cells in alopecia areata. About the study: Each of the treated patients was given oral tofacitinib, 5 to 10 mg twice daily, for moderate-to-severe alopecia areata. Severity of treated patients was scored by affected scalp percentage.

Treatment specified: oral pan-JAK inhibitor, 5-10 mg twice daily. Germline V gene data show CDR1 as MDHEN and CDR2 as SYDVKM. This CDR3 region has 16 residues. V was clipped by 3 bases and J by 5 bases, with 19 bases between them. Isolated RNA was reverse transcribed into cDNA used as the sequencing template. TCRdb's table, derived via immunoSEQ multiplex PCR, lists solely in-frame clones and lacks some. The table records 200,000 to 250,000 clones, 55% to 70% of them present only once. V is TRBV28 and J is TRBJ1-2, with D tentatively TRBD1 (6 bases). The sequencing used CD4+ T cells sorted from blood, collected at week 4, from a patient treated with tofacitinib. This TCR came from a human donor with alopecia areata. The DNA for the CDR3 is TGTGCCAGCAGTTTTTGGAACAGGGAGATTTTGTATGGCTACACCTTC. This sequence encodes CASSFWNREILYGYTF.